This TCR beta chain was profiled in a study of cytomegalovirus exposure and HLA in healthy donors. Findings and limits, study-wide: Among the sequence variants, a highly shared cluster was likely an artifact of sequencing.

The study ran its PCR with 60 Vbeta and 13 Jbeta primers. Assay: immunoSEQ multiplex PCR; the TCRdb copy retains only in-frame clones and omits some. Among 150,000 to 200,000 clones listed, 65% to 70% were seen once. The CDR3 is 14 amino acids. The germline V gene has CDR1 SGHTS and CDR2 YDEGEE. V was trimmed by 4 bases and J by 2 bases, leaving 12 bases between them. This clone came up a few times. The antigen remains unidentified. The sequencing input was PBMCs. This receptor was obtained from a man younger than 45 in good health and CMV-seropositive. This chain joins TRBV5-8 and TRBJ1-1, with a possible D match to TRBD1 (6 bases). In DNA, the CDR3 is TGTGCCAGCAGCCTGGGACAAAAAAACACTGAAGCTTTCTTT. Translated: CASSLGQKNTEAFF.